This entry is about one T cell receptor (beta chain). Sequencing of TCR beta was carried out in blood CD8+ and CD4+ T cells. In contrast to the negatively isolated CD8+ and CD4+ T cells, TEMRA cells were FACS-enriched. This sample is drawn from a study of CD8 T cells in Susac syndrome. Random hexamers served to reverse transcribe about 0.5 to 1 ug RNA. TCR beta CDR3 was amplified by immunoSEQ multiplex PCR. This amplification extended across 54 Vbeta and 13 Jbeta segments. From the immunoSEQ multiplex PCR reads, TCRdb called clonotypes with MiXCR, one entry per CDR3 protein. The sample has around 200,000 distinct CDR3 sequences, roughly 90% seen once. CDR3 length: 14 residues. The ends were cut back, 4 bases at V and 1 base at J, with 11 bases in the middle. The germline CDR1 and CDR2 sequences are PRHDT and FYEKMQ (reference sequence).

The source material was CD8+ T cells from PBMCs. The chain is built from TRBV13 and TRBJ2-7; D is undetermined. This clonotype was obtained from a human donor with multiple sclerosis. The CDR3 DNA follows: TGTGCCAGCAGCTGGAGTTCTAGGTCCTACGAGCAGTACTTC. It translates to CASSWSSRSYEQYF.